The present TCR beta chain was sequenced within a study of cytomegalovirus exposure and HLA in healthy donors. This clone was seen more than once but under ten times. Amplification used 60 Vbeta primers and 13 Jbeta primers. Assay: immunoSEQ multiplex PCR; the TCRdb copy retains only in-frame clones and omits some. The sample has roughly 170,000 clones; around 80% are singletons. What was sequenced was PBMCs. This TCR derives from a woman between 45 and 65 years old in good health and CMV-seropositive.

The CDR3 here is CASSPLGGTSGAYEQYF. The CDR3, as DNA: TGTGCCAGCAGCCCGCTAGGGGGGACTAGCGGGGCCTACGAGCAGTACTTC. V is TRBV7-2 and J is TRBJ2-7; 13 nucleotides agree with TRBD2. The CDR3 is 17 amino acids. V was clipped by 5 bases and J by 2 bases; unmatched bases: 9. From germline, CDR1 is SGHTA and CDR2 FQGNSA.